This T cell receptor beta chain was sequenced for a study of T cells in localized non-small cell lung cancer (dated by TCRdb to 2020 to 2022). Notes on the research overall: Comparing tumors with uninvolved tumor-adjacent lungs, the study looked at the T cell repertoires of fewer than 250 patients with early-stage NSCLC. All 230 or so NSCLC patients in the cohort were treatment-naive and had localized lung tumors that were resected. A mean age of around 66 years was recorded for the NSCLC patients, of whom around 120 were male and 95 to 110 were female.

Uninvolved adjacent lung was sampled at least 2 cm away from the tumor margin, and two independent pathologists confirmed that the tissue had no atypia. At diagnosis, peripheral blood, uninvolved tumor-adjacent lung and tumor were collected and stored as a combination of fresh-frozen and FFPE material. The CDR3 numbers 14 residues from cysteine through phenylalanine. Only the CDR3 portion is preserved as DNA: 42 bases, with reading frame beginning at the first base. V loses 2 bases, J loses 5 bases, and the germline ends lie 12 bases apart. CDR1 MNHGY and CDR2 SAAAGT are derived from the germline V gene. This clone is described as medium-sized (0.01 to 0.1%). Its antigen is unknown. No much larger clone exists at a distance of one base, and base qualities are not known. Study-wide conclusions, independent of this receptor: Multi-region tumor sequencing was not performed, so intratumor heterogeneity could not be excluded. Because of the exploratory design, TCR variables were selected using unadjusted p-values without false-discovery rate correction. Longer overall survival was associated with higher T cell density in blood, whereas shorter survival was associated with higher clonality in adjacent lung. A median of approximately 55 of the top 100 tumor clones were detected in paired uninvolved adjacent lung, and 28 of these tumor clones were also found among the top 100 clones of the paired uninvolved adjacent lung. The highest T cell clonality was observed in uninvolved tumor-adjacent lung, where clonality exceeded that of tumor, suggesting that antigenic responses were more focused in uninvolved tumor-adjacent lung.

TCR beta CDR3 regions were sequenced from DNA using the immunoSEQ Assay. The published analysis was carried out like this. T cell density was computed as TCR beta template counts normalized to usable DNA estimated by amplifying housekeeping genes. Richness was estimated with the preseqR package, extrapolating to 400,000 templates for PBMC samples and 120,000 templates for tissue samples. Clonality was defined as one minus Pielou's evenness. Differential abundance testing on productive amino-acid clonotypes, with a minimum total count of 5 and an alpha of 0.1, was used to identify tissue-enriched TCRs. The Jaccard Index and the Morisita Overlap Index were used to quantify repertoire overlap between compartments. TCR beta CDR3s were clustered by GLIPH together with public tetramer-defined viral CDR3s, and at least three viral sequences plus V-gene enrichment were required for viral motifs. TCRdb mirrors the immuneACCESS table, restricted to in-frame sequences. Some clones are absent from its copies; in checked studies, under half trace to an unresolved V gene, and the reason for the others is unknown. V, J and clone size were drawn from that table, and D and trimming were deduced from the DNA. The sample table contains roughly 6,300 clones; only one count was recorded for over 14% of them. The ten largest clonotypes hold around 4.8% of the sample.

This receptor was taken from a male donor aged 60 or over with stage II squamous cell lung carcinoma. This sequence uses TRBV6-8 and TRBJ2-5; TRBD2 is perhaps the D gene, given 6 matching bases. The sample was normal lung tissue next to the tumor, taken before any cancer treatment. Here is the DNA: TGTGCCAGCAGTTACACCCAAGGAGGGGAGACCCAGTACTTC. The resulting protein is CASSYTQGGETQYF.